This T cell receptor (beta chain) derives from a study of T cells in Graves' hyperthyroidism and ophthalmopathy. Amplification targeted TCR beta CDR3 regions from RNA transcripts. Using the HTBI primer set, a first-round RT-PCR was run on the TCR CDR3. TCRdb redid the calling of the multiplex PCR reads with MiXCR, one entry per CDR3 protein. The sample contains a few hundred thousand distinct CDR3 sequences, approximately 14% of which appear only once. The germline CDR1 and CDR2 sequences are KGHDR and SFDVKD. This CDR3 has 14 residues. Trimming took off 3 bases at V and 0 bases at J, with 5 bases between the two ends.

The sample comprised blood. This chain links TRBV24-1 with TRBJ1-5; D not certain. This TCR derives from a woman in her thirties with Graves' hyperthyroidism. CDR3 region: CATSDGYSNQPQHF. For the CDR3, the DNA is TGTGCCACCAGTGATGGTTATAGCAATCAGCCCCAGCATTTT.